This section outlines one TCR beta chain sequence together with its context. Which antigen it targets is not known. Base qualities were left out, and no much larger clone turns up one base away. The cohort comprised several hundred healthy bone marrow donors. At the time of sampling, all cohort members were nominally healthy, though unrecorded immune exposures were likely present. The donor tested CMV seronegative and was one of the 352 seronegative cohort members. A peripheral blood sample was collected from each donor, and TCR beta sequencing was performed on peripheral blood mononuclear cells. Genomic DNA was extracted from the blood cell samples with the Qiagen DNeasy Blood Extraction Kit. The receptor library was made with the immunoSEQ multiplex PCR assay. A mixture of 60 forward primers for TCR Vbeta segments and 13 reverse primers for TCR Jbeta segments was used in the multiplex PCR. The CDR3 region of rearranged TCR beta genes was amplified from genomic DNA by a multiplex PCR assay. The amplified TCR beta libraries were sequenced on the Illumina HiSeq System as 87-base-pair reads. In the source study's methods: A later analysis tallied 75 million to 95 million unique TCR beta chains across the 666 repertoires, and about 10 million of those chains were shared by two or more donors. To remove PCR and sequencing errors, raw reads were error-corrected and collapsed into unique sequences using a nearest-neighbor algorithm that merged closely related sequences. To assign V, D and J gene segments, CDR3 sequences were aligned to IMGT reference sequences. For a sequence to be retained, a match of at least six nucleotides to both a V gene segment and a J gene segment was required. A rearrangement counted as productive if the CDR3 had no stop codons and remained in frame with V and J, and every other rearrangement counted as non-productive. Following IMGT convention, CDR3 was defined as the stretch from the second conserved V-encoded cysteine to the conserved J-encoded phenylalanine. In an earlier analysis of roughly 610 of the donors, sequences lacking an unambiguous match to a single V gene segment were excluded. An earlier analysis of several hundred of the donors called V segments functional above 56.7% productive rearrangements and segregating when the between-donor standard deviation exceeded 5%. A statistical classification framework was built for diagnosing cytomegalovirus status from the catalog of TCR beta chain sequences. In a later analysis, V and J genes were assigned by comparing TCR nucleotide sequences against IMGT/GENE-DB human TR gene sequences. The TCRdist pipeline was used in a later analysis to assign CDR3 sequences and most-parsimonious VDJ recombination scenarios. In a later analysis, each TCR beta chain was defined by its CDR3 amino acid sequence together with its V-gene family, and reads without a unique V-gene family were excluded. As a way to deal with suspected cross-contamination and a sequencing artifact, a later analysis dropped nearly 600 nucleotide sequences that were highly shared and had low generation probability. For each public chain, a later analysis derived a clonal expansion index from normalized ranks of inferred template counts within each repertoire. In a later analysis, generation probabilities were computed with a VDJ recombination model fitted to out-of-frame rearrangements, and the resulting probabilities were checked against IGoR. In a later analysis, hypergeometric tests were used to score TCR-TCR, TCR-HLA and TCR-CMV co-occurrence, with a repertoire-size bias correction applied to TCR pairs. A later analysis estimated false discovery rates by permuting HLA or CMV assignments 20 times. In a later analysis, co-occurring TCRs were grouped with DBSCAN, and TCRdist sequence similarity was added when clustering was performed within HLA-allele-positive subsets. For co-occurrence clustering, repertoires with fewer than 30,000 or more than 120,000 public chains were excluded, along with roughly 5 repertoires with anomalous nucleotide sharing. TCRdb limited this immuneACCESS table to in-frame rearrangements with V and J called. A share of clones is missing; checked studies link under half to unresolved V genes, and the rest is unexplained. V and J calls and clone size are as listed in that table; D and trimming were resolved from the DNA. The sample has under 150,000 clones on record, just under 80% of them singletons. The ten biggest clones cover 0.85% to 1.4% of the sample.

Trimming removed 6 bases from V and 3 bases from J; the gene matches leave 9 bases unexplained. The germline V gene encodes CDR1 SGHNT and CDR2 YYREEE (reference sequence). The cysteine opens and the phenylalanine closes a CDR3 of 15 amino acids. This entry keeps only the CDR3 DNA: 45 bases, framed from base 1. The data originate from a study of cytomegalovirus exposure and HLA in healthy donors (dated by TCRdb to 2017 to 2019). With regard to the full study: According to an earlier analysis of 450 to 650 of the donors, some 170 million T cells yielded 90 million to 130 million unique TCR beta sequences and around 300 Gb of sequence data. An early release that covered about 640 HLA-typed donors contained about 300 gigabases of sequencing data and some 87 million unique TCR sequences. Of the 350 to 400 genotyped donors, approximately 83% fell in the genetic ancestry cluster associated with self-reported Caucasian donors. The study was designed to test whether signatures of past pathogen exposure could be identified by cataloging public T cell receptors. The study profiled the T cell repertoires of hundreds of subjects by immunosequencing and related them to cytomegalovirus serostatus. Besides the first cohort of hundreds of subjects, a separate validation cohort made up of 120 different subjects was used. To predict cytomegalovirus infection status, the study combined high-throughput TCR immunosequencing, statistical association of individual TCRs with disease status, and machine learning. A later analysis re-examined previously published TCR beta repertoires from over 500 donors and added high-resolution HLA genotyping to investigate patterns of TCR occurrence. The later analysis used no new phenotypic data to find candidate immune exposures, relying instead on TCR beta sequences and their occurrence across donors. In an earlier analysis of about 590 of the donors, high-throughput TCR beta sequencing was used to judge whether each TCR beta V gene segment behaved as functional or pseudogenic. Donor age, sex, ethnicity and CMV serostatus were collected together with the repertoire data. A later genetic analysis used genome-wide SNP genotypes for about three fifths of the 666 donors, treating that subset as a discovery cohort. All discovery cohort repertoires had been generated using a single sequencing platform. Class I and class II HLA loci were covered by the typing at four-digit resolution. The number of typed donors differed by locus: roughly 629-630 for A, B, C, DRB1 and DQB1; 500 to 550 for DQA1; about 600 for DPA1; and 400 to 480 for DPB1. Because of strong linkage in the cohort, roughly five DR-DQ haplotypes were treated as single units for association and clustering. Among some 400 genotyped donors of the cohort, an average of approximately 250,000 unique TCR beta nucleotide sequences were sequenced per donor, roughly 18% of them non-productive. General conclusions and limits of the study: The study gave a list of some 150 TCR beta chains associated with cytomegalovirus. Presence/absence analyses assumed roughly uniform sequencing depth across donors, an assumption that may not hold. Seventeen rarely observed V segments, including chromosome 9 orphons, were excluded from the earlier analysis of almost 600 of the donors because counts were too low. Most TCR sequences were seen in very few donors, while some public TCRs were found in many individuals. Compared with equally common non-associated chains, HLA-associated TCR beta chains in a later analysis were more clonally expanded and had lower generation probabilities. According to a later analysis, most CMV-associated TCR beta chains appeared to be HLA-restricted, and the HLA associations seemed to be driven largely by CMV exposure. The classifier was reported to diagnose cytomegalovirus status with high specificity and sensitivity in both the original cohort and the validation cohort. In a later genetic analysis, a missense DCLRE1C variant was associated with V-gene and J-gene trimming of TCR beta chains, and the association was replicated in an independent cohort. Several of the top co-occurrence clusters appeared to be linked to parvovirus B19, influenza, CMV and Epstein-Barr virus, according to a later analysis. Some IMGT-functional V segments, including TRBV6-2 and TRBV6-3, could not be distinguished by the 87-base-pair reads and were therefore excluded. For the cohort, immune exposure information was limited to CMV serostatus. According to a later genetic analysis, donors in an Asian-associated ancestry cluster had fewer N-insertions in productive TCRs than the roughly 670-donor mean. The authors suggested that the approach could potentially be generalized to other disease states and immunological phenotypes. Strong co-occurrence of HLA alleles, especially DR and DQ, made assigning TCR associations to individual alleles difficult. In a later analysis, TCR association rates were found to vary across HLA loci, with the most associated TCRs seen for DRB1 alleles and the fewest for HLA-C alleles. In vitro tests confirmed that a few of the cytomegalovirus-associated TCR beta chains recognize cytomegalovirus antigens. A further reported finding was that TCR beta sequences accurately predicted the HLA-A and HLA-B alleles for most subjects in the first cohort. A cluster of highly shared sequence variants was judged likely to represent a technical artifact of the sequencing pipeline. In an earlier analysis of roughly 500 of the donors, most TCR beta V segments appeared in productive rearrangements about 87% or about 30% of the time, broadly matching IMGT annotations. Correlated functional status among segregating V segments might reflect linkage disequilibrium, but an unknown experimental factor could not be ruled out. The cohort was sequenced for TCR beta chains only, and without alpha or paired-chain data the features that could be detected were limited. A later analysis associated 15,000 to 20,000 TCR beta sequences with specific HLA alleles at a false discovery rate of 0.05. HLA typing was unavailable for some donors at each locus, so association tests used only the typed subset.

This clonotype originated in a male donor in good health and CMV-seronegative. The chain is encoded by TRBV5-4 joined to TRBJ1-2; TRBD1 matches 9 bases in the middle. Sequencing was done on a sample of PBMCs. This receptor has the CDR3 CASNRLGQGDYGYTF. The sequence in DNA is TGTGCCAGCAACCGCTTGGGACAGGGTGACTATGGCTACACCTTC. The reference TRBV5-4 and TRBJ1-2 proteins fill in what lies around the CDR3, so the full variable domain reads ETGVTQSPTHLIKTRGQQVTLRCSSQSGHNTVSWYQQALGQGPQFIFQYYREEENGRGNFPPRFSGLQFPNYSSELNVNALELDDSALYLCASNRLGQGDYGYTFGSGTRLTVV.